The sequence of this TCR beta chain was determined in a study of blood T cells in healthy people across ages. Sample-barcoded 5' priming and a J-beta primer mix drove a second PCR of about 7 to 12 cycles. TCRdb analysed the 5' RACE reads with MiXCR anew, one entry per CDR3 protein. The sample shows roughly 1,000,000 distinct CDR3 sequences, 25% of them seen only once. CDR1 and CDR2 from the germline V gene are LNHNV and YYDKDF (reference sequence). The V and J ends lost 3 bases and 8 bases, in that order; junction bases with no gene match: 8. This CDR3 is 16 amino acids long. The same sample was also used in a study of T cells of mothers and their children.

The rearrangement links TRBV15 to TRBJ1-4; 11 nucleotides line up with TRBD1. Source material: blood. The sequence came from a girl aged 2 to 10 in good health. The CDR3, as DNA: TGTGCCACCAGCAGGCCCCCGGGACAGGGGGACGAAAAACTGTTTTTT. Protein product: CATSRPPGQGDEKLFF.